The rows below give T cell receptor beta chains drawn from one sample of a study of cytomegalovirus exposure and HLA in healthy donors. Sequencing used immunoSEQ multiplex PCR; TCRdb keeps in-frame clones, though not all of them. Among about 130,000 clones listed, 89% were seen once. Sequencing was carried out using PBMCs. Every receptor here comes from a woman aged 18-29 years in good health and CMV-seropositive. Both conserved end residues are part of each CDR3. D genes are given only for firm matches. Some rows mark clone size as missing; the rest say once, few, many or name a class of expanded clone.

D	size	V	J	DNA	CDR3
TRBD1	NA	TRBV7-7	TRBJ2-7	TGTGCTAGCAGCCCTCCACAGGGGGACGAGCAGTACTTC	CASSPPQGDEQYF
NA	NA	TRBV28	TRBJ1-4	TGTGCCAGCAGAAACCCGGACAGTGAAAAACTGTTTTTT	CASRNPDSEKLFF
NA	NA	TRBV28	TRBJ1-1	TGTGCCAGCAGCCCTCAGGGGATGAACACTGAAGCTTTCTTT	CASSPQGMNTEAFF
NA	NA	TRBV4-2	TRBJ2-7	TGTGCCAGCAGCCGGCGGACAGACAGCTCCTACGAGCAGTACTTC	CASSRRTDSSYEQYF
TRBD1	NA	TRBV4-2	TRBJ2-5	TGTGCCAGCAGCCAAGAACGGGACAGGGGTTCTATGACCCAGTACTTC	CASSQERDRGSMTQYF
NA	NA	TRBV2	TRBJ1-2	TGTGCCAGCAGTGACGGGGGCTACACCTTC	CASSDGGYTF
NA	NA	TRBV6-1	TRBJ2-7	TGTGCCAGCAGTGACACAGCTTTCTACGAGCAGTACTTC	CASSDTAFYEQYF
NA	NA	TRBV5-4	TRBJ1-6	TGTGCCAGCGGCTTCGGGGAAAAGCATTCACCCCTCCACTTT	CASGFGEKHSPLHF
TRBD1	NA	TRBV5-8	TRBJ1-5	TGTGCCAGCAGCTTGCTAGGGGGCGTAAATCAGCCCCAGCATTTT	CASSLLGGVNQPQHF
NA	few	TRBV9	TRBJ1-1	TGTGCCAGCAGCGTAGTGAGTGGGCTGAACACTGAAGCTTTCTTT	CASSVVSGLNTEAFF
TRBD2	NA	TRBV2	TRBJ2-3	TGTGCCAGCAGTGACGACGGGGGGGCAGGGGATACGCAGTATTTT	CASSDDGGAGDTQYF
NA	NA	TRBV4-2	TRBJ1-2	TGTGCCAGCAGCTGGGGCAGGGGAAGTGACTATGGCTACACCTTC	CASSWGRGSDYGYTF
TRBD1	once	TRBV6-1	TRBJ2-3	TGTGCCAGCAGTGAAGCGGGACAGGGACACACAGATACGCAGTATTTT	CASSEAGQGHTDTQYF
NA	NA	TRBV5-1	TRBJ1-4	TGCGCCAGCAGCTTGGCTCCCGGGACAAATGAAAAACTGTTTTTT	CASSLAPGTNEKLFF
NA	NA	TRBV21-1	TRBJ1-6	TGTGCCAGCAGTCAGGGCAGAGGATATAATTCACCCCTCCACTTT	CASSQGRGYNSPLHF
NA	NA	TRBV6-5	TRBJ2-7	TGTGCCAGCAGTCAACTTAGCTCCTACGAGCAGTACTTC	CASSQLSSYEQYF
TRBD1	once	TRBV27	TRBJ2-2	TGTGCCAGCAGTTTATATCCCCCGGCCCCTGACAGGGCGAACACCGGGGAGCTGTTTTTT	CASSLYPPAPDRANTGELFF
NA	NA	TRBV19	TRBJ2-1	TGTGCCAGTAGTATCCGGGACAGCTTTACATCCGGGACTGGGGACGGTGAGCAGTTCTTC	CASSIRDSFTSGTGDGEQFF
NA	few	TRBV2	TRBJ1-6	TGTGCCAGCAGTGGTGAGGTTTCACCCCTCCACTTT	CASSGEVSPLHF
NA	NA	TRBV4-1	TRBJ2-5	TGCGCCAGCAGCAGGGGTACCCAAGAGACCCAGTACTTC	CASSRGTQETQYF
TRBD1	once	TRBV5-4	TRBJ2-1	TGTGCCAGCAGCCCCGGGGGGGACAGGGGCACCTACAATGAGCAGTTCTTC	CASSPGGDRGTYNEQFF
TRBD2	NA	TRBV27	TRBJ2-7	TGTGCCAGCGCGTGGACTAGCGGGGGGAGCGAGCAGTACTTC	CASAWTSGGSEQYF
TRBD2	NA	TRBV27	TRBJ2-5	TGTGCCAGCGGTATAGCGGGGGGGCGAGAGACCCAGTACTTC	CASGIAGGRETQYF
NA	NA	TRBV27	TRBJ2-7	TGTGCCAGCAGTTCAGAACTCGGACTGCCTAGCTCCTACGAGCAGTACTTC	CASSSELGLPSSYEQYF
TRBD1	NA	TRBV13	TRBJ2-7	TGTGCCAGCAGCCAGGGGGCTGAGTACGAGCAGTACTTC	CASSQGAEYEQYF